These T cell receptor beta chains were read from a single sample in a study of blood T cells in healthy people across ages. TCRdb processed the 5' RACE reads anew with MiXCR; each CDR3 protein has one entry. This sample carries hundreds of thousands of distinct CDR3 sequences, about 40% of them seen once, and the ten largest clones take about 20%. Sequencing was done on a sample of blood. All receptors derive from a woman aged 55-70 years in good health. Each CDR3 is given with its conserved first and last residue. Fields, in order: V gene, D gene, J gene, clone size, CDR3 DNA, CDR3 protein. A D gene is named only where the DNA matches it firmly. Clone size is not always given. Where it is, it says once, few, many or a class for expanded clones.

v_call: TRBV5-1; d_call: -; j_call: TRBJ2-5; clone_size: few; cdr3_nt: TGCGCCAGCAGCCCGGCTACCGTCCAAGAGACCCAGTACTTC; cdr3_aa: CASSPATVQETQYF
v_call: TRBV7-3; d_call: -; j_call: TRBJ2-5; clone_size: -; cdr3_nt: TGTGCCAGCAGCTTAAATAGCAATGAGCAGTACTTC; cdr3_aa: CASSLNSNEQYF
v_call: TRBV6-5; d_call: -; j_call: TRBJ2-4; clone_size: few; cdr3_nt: TGTGCCAGCAGTTACACCTCTCCGGGCCTGGCGGGCAAAAACATTCAGTACTTC; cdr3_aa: CASSYTSPGLAGKNIQYF
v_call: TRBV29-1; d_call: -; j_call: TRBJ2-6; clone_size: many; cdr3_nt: TGCAGCGTGCAGAGCTCTGGGGCCAACGTCCTGACTTTC; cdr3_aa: CSVQSSGANVLTF
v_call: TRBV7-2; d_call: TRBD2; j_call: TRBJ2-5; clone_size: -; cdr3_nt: TGTGCCAGCAGCCCCGGACTAGCGGAGAAGAATGAGCAGTACTTC; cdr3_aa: CASSPGLAEKNEQYF
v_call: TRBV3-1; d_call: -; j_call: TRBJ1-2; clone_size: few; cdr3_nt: TGTGCCAGCAGCCAGGGACTGGGTACTGATGGCTACACCTTC; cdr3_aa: CASSQGLGTDGYTF
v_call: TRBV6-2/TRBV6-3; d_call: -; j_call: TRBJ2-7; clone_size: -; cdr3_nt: TGTGCCAGCAGTTGGGTAGGGAGCTCCTACGGGCAGTACTTC; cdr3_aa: CASSWVGSSYGQYF
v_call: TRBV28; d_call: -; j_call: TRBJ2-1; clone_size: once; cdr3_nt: TGTGCCAGCACTAAGCCCCGGGACTCCACCCCCAATGAGCAGTTCTTC; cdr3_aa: CASTKPRDSTPNEQFF
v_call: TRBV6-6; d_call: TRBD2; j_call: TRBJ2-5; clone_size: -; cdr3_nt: TGTGCCAGCAGACCCGGGACTAGCGGGAGGGCGGAGACCCAGTACTTC; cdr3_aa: CASRPGTSGRAETQYF
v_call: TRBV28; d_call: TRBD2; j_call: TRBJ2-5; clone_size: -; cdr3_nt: TGTGCCAGCAGCCTTAGACTAGCGGGGATCCAAGAGACCCAGTACTTC; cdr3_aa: CASSLRLAGIQETQYF
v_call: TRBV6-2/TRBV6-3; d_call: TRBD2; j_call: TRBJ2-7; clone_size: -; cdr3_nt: TGTGCCAGCAGTTACGGAACTAGCGGGAACGGTGAGCAGTACTTC; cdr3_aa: CASSYGTSGNGEQYF
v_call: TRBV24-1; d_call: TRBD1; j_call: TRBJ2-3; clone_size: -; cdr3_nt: TGTGCCACCAGTGATGGGGACAGGGGCACAGATACGCAGTATTTT; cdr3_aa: CATSDGDRGTDTQYF
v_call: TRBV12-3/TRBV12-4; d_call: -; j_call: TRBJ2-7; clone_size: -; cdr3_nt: TGTGCCAGCAGTTCTCGGACTAAGAACAATGAGCAGTACTTC; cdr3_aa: CASSSRTKNNEQYF
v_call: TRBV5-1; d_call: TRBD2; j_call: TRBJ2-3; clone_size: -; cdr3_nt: TGTGCCAGCAGCCTCCGGACTAGCGGGAGCACAGATACGCAGTATTTT; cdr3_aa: CASSLRTSGSTDTQYF
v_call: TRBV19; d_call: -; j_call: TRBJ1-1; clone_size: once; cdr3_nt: TGTGCCAGTAGCAACACAGGGATGAACACTGAAGCTTTCTTT; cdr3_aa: CASSNTGMNTEAFF
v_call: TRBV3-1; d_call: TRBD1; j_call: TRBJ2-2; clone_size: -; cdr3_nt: TGTGCCAGCAGCCCCAGGGACAGGGGGCGATACGGGGAGCTGTTTTTT; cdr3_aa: CASSPRDRGRYGELFF
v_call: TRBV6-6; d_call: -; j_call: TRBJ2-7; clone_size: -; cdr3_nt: TGTGCCAGCAGCCCTTGGGACACGGCCGAGGGAAACGAGCAGTACTTC; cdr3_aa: CASSPWDTAEGNEQYF
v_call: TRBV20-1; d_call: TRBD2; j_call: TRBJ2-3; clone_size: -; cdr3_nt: TGCAGTGCTAGAGATGAGGTAGCGGGGGGGTTAGATACGCAGTATTTT; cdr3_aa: CSARDEVAGGLDTQYF
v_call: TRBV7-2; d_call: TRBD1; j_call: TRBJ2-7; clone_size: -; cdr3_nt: TGTGCCAGCAGCTGGACCGGGACAGCTTTCTACGAGCAGTACTTC; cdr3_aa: CASSWTGTAFYEQYF
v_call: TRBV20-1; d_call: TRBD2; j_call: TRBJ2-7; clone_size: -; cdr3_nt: TGCAGTGCTAGAGCCGGGACTAGCGGGAGCCTCGAGCAGTACTTC; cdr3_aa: CSARAGTSGSLEQYF
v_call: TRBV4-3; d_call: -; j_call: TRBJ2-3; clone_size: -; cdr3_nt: TGCGCCAGCAGCCAAGATGGGGGAAGGCAGTATTTT; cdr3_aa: CASSQDGGRQYF
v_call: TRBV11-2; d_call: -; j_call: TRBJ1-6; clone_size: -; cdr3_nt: TGTGCCAGCAGCGGTCATAATTCACCCCTCCACTTT; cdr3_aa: CASSGHNSPLHF
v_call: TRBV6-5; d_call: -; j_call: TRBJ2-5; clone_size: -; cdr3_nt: TGTGCCAGCGGTACGGATGGGGGGACCCAGTACTTC; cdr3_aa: CASGTDGGTQYF
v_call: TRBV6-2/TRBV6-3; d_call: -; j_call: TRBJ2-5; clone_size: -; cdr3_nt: TGTGCCAGCAGTGCGACTCGTACCGAGACCCAGTACTTC; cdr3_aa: CASSATRTETQYF
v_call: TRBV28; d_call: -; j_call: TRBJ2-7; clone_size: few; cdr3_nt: TGTGCCAGCAGTTTTTCAGGGAACGTAGGGTACGAGCAGTACTTC; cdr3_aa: CASSFSGNVGYEQYF
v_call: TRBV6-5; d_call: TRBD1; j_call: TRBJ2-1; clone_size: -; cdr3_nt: TGTGCCAGCAGTTACTCGAATTGGGGGACAGCGATCTACAATGAGCAGTTCTTC; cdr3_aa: CASSYSNWGTAIYNEQFF
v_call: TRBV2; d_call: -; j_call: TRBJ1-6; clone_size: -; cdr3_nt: TGTGCCAGCAGTGAAACCAGAAATAATTCACCCCTCCACTTT; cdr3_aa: CASSETRNNSPLHF
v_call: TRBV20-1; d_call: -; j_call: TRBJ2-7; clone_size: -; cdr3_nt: TGCAGTGCTCTACCGAAAGGGGGAGTTATAGATGAGCAGTACTTC; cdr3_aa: CSALPKGGVIDEQYF
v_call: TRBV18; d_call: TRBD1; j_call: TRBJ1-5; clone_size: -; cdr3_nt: TGTGCCAGCTCACCAGGACAGGGGGTGACTAATCAGCCCCAGCATTTT; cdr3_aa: CASSPGQGVTNQPQHF
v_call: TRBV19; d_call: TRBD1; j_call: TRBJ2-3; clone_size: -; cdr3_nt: TGTGCCACCAGGGACAGGATTACAGATACGCAGTATTTT; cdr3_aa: CATRDRITDTQYF
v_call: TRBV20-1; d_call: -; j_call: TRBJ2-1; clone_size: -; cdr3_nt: TGCAGTGCTCTAGCCGGGGCCCCAGAGACCCAGTTCTTC; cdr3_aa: CSALAGAPETQFF
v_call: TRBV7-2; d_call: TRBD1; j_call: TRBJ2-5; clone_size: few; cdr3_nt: TGTGCCAGCAGCTTACAGGGGGCGCGGGAGACCCAGTACTTC; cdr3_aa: CASSLQGARETQYF
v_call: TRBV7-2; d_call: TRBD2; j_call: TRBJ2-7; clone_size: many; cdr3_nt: TGTGCCAGCAGCTTAACGCGGGAGTACAGCGAGCAGTACTTC; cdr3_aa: CASSLTREYSEQYF
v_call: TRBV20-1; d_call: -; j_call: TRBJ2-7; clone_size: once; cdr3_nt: TGCAGTGCGAAAGGGACACTTTCCTTCTACGAGCAGTACTTC; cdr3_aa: CSAKGTLSFYEQYF
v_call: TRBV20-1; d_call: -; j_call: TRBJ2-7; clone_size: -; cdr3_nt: TGCAGTGCCTCCCCCCGGAGCTCCTACAATGAGCAGTACTTC; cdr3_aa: CSASPRSSYNEQYF
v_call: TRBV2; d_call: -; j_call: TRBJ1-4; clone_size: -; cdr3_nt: TGTGCCAGCAGTGTTGAGGAAAAACTGTTTTTT; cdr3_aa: CASSVEEKLFF
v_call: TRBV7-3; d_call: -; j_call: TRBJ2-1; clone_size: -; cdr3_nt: TGTGCCAACAGCTTAGACAGCTCCTACAATGAGCAGTTCTTC; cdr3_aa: CANSLDSSYNEQFF
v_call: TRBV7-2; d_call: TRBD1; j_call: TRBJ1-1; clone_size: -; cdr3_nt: TGTGCCAGCAGTAGAGGACAGGGGGTCGTGAACACTGGAGCTTTCTTT; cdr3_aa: CASSRGQGVVNTGAFF
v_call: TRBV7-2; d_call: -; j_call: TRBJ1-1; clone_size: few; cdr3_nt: TGTGCCAGCAGCGCCTACCAGGGAGGCACTGAAGCTTTCTTT; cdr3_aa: CASSAYQGGTEAFF
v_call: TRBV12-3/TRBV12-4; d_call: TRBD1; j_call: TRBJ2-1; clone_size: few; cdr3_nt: TGTGCCAGCACCTCGACAGGGGGGGTCGGTGAGCAGTTCTTC; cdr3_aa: CASTSTGGVGEQFF
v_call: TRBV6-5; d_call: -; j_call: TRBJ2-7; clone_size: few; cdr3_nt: TGTGCCAGCAGTTACTCACATCCATTCTACGAGCAGTACTTC; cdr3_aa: CASSYSHPFYEQYF
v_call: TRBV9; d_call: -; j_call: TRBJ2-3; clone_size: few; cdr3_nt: TGTGCCAGCAGCGCCGGAGAGAGAGGTAGCACAGATACGCAGTATTTT; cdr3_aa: CASSAGERGSTDTQYF
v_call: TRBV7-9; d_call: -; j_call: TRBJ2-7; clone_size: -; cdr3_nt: TGTGCCAGCAGCTATAGCGTCTACGAGCAGTACTTC; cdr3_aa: CASSYSVYEQYF
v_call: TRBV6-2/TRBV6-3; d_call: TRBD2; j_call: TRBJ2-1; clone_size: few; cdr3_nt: TGTGCCAGCAGTTACTCTGGGGCGGGAGGGCCCAACAATGAGCAGTTCTTC; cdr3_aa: CASSYSGAGGPNNEQFF
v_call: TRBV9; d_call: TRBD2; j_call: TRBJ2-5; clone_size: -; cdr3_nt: TGTGCCAGCAGCGTGGGGATTGGGGCTAGCGGGACTCAAGAGACCCAGTACTTC; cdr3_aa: CASSVGIGASGTQETQYF
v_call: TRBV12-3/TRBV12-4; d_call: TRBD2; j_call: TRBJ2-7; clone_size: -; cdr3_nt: TGTGCCAGCAGTTTGAGGCGGGAGACCTCCTACGATGAGCAGTACTTC; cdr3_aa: CASSLRRETSYDEQYF
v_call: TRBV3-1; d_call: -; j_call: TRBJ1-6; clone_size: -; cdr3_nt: TGTGCCAGCAGCCAAGGAGCTAACTCCTATAATTCACCCCTCCACTTT; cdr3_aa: CASSQGANSYNSPLHF
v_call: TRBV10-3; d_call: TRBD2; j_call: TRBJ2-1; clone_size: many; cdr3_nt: TGTGCCATCAGTGACCAGAGCGGGGCCTCCTACAATGAGCAGTTCTTC; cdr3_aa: CAISDQSGASYNEQFF
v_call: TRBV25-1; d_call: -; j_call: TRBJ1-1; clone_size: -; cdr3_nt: TGTGCCAGCAGTGAATATAAATGTCTTCCCCTCGTCACTGAAGCTTTCTTT; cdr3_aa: CASSEYKCLPLVTEAFF
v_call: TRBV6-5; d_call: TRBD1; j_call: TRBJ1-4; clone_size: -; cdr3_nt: TGTGCCAGCAGACAGACAGGGGGCACTAATGAAAAACTGTTTTTT; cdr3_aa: CASRQTGGTNEKLFF
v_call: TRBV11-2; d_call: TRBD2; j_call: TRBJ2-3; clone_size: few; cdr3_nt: TGTGCCAGCAGCCCGGACCTTCATGGACTAGCGGGAGAAGATACGCAGTATTTT; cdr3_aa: CASSPDLHGLAGEDTQYF
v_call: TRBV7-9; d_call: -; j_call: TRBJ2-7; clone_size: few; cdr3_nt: TGTGCCAGCAGCCCTGGGGGACCCAACTACGAGCAGTACTTC; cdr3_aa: CASSPGGPNYEQYF
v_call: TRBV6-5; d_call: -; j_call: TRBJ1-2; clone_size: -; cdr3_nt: TGTGTCAGCAGTGAGGGGGGAGTGCGGGGCTACACCTTC; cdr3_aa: CVSSEGGVRGYTF